This T cell receptor beta chain is drawn from a study of CD8 T cells in Susac syndrome. cDNA came from approximately 0.5 to 1 ug RNA primed by random hexamers. One entry per CDR3 protein, called by TCRdb with MiXCR from the immunoSEQ multiplex PCR reads. The sample consists of some 300,000 distinct CDR3 sequences, around 83% of them appearing once. This clonotype was picked up one time. Sequencing of TCR beta was performed on blood CD8+ and CD4+ T cells. Control patients had untreated stable or active relapsing-remitting multiple sclerosis by revised McDonald criteria. Negative isolation yielded CD4+ and CD8+ T cells, and FACS enriched TEMRA cells. V lost 7 bases and J 5 bases, leaving 8 bases between the germline ends. Germline values: CDR1 WNHNN, CDR2 SYGVQD (reference sequence). This CDR3 has 12 residues.

The chain employs TRBV10-1 and TRBJ2-2; perhaps TRBD1 as D (6 bases). The sequence came from a human donor with multiple sclerosis. Sequenced material: CD8+ T cells from PBMCs. CDR3 amino acids: CASNTGTGELFF. The CDR3 DNA follows: TGCGCCAGCAATACAGGGACCGGGGAGCTGTTTTTT.